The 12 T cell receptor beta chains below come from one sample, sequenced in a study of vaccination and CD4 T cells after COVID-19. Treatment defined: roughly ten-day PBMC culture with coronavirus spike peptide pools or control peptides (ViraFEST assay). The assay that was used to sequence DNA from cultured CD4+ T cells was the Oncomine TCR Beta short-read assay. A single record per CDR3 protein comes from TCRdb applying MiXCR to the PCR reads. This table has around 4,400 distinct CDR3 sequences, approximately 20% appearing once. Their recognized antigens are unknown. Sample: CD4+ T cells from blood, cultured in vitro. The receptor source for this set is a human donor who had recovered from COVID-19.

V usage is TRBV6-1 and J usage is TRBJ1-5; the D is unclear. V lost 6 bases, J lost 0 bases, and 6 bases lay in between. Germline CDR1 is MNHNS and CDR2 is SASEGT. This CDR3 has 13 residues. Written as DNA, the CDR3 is TGTGCCAGCAGGGGAAATAGCAATCAGCCCCAGCATTTT. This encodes CASRGNSNQPQHF.

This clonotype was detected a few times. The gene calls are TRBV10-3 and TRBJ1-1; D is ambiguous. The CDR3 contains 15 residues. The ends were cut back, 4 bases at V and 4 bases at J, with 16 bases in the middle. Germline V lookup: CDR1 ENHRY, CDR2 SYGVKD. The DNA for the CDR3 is TGTGCCATCAGTGCTACCACCTCGCGGGGCACTGAAGCTTTCTTT. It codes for CAISATTSRGTEAFF.

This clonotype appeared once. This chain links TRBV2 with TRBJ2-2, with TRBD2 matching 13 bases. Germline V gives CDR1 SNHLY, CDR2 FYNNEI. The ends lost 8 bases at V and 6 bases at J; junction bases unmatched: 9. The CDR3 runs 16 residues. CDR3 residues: CASGIGTSGVSGELFF. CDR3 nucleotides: TGTGCCAGCGGGATCGGGACTAGCGGGGTGTCCGGGGAGCTGTTTTTT.

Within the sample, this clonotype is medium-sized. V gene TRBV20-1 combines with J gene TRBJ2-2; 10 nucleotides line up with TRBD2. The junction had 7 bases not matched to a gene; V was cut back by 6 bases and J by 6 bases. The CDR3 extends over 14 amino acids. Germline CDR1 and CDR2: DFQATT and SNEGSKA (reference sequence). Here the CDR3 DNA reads TGCAGTGCCGCAGCGGGGGGGTTGGCCGGGGAGCTGTTTTTT. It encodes CSAAAGGLAGELFF.

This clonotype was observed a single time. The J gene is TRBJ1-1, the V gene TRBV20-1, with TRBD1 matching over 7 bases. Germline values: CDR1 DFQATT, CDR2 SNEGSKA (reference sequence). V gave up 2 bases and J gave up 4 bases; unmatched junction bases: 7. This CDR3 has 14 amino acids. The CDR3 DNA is TGCAGTGCTAGACCACAGACAGGGAGCACTGAAGCTTTCTTT. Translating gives CSARPQTGSTEAFF.

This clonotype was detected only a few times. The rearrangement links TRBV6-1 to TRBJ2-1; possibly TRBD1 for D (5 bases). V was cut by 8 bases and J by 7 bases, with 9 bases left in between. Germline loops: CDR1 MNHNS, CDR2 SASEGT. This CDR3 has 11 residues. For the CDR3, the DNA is TGTGCCAGCCCTGACAGAAATGAGCAGTTCTTC. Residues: CASPDRNEQFF.

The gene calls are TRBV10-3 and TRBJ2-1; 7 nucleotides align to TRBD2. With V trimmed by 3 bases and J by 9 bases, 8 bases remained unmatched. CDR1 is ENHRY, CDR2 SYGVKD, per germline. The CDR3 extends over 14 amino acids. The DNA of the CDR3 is TGTGCCATCAGTGAAGGGACTACCATGCCTGAGCAGTTCTTC. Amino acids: CAISEGTTMPEQFF.

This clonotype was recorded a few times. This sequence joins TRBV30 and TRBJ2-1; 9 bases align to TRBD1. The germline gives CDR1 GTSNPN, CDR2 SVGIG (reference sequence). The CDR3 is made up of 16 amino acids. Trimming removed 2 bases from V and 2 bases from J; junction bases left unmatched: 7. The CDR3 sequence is CAWSLPGQGPYNEQFF. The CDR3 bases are TGTGCCTGGAGTCTTCCCGGACAGGGGCCCTACAATGAGCAGTTCTTC.

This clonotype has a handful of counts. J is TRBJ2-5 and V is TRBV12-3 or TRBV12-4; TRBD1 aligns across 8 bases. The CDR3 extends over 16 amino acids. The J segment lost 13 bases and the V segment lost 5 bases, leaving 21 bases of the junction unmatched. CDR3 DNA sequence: TGTGCCAGCAGTCAACGGGGGCCAGGGGGCGGCTCCGGAAGGTACTTC. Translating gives CASSQRGPGGGSGRYF.

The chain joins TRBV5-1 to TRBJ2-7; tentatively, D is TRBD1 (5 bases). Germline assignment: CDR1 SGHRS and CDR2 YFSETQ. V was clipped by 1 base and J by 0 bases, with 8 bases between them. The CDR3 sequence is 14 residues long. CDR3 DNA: TGCGCCAGCAGCTTGACACAGGCCTCCTACGAGCAGTACTTC. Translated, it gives CASSLTQASYEQYF.

CDR3 DNA: TGTGCCAGCAGCTTGAGACAGGGCCACGAGCAGTACTTC. Encoded protein: CASSLRQGHEQYF. The rearrangement links TRBV5-6 to TRBJ2-7; TRBD1 agrees at 7 bases. The CDR3 sequence is 13 residues long. Per the germline V gene, CDR1 is SGHDT and CDR2 is YYEEEE. The trim removed 1 base at V and 5 bases at J, leaving 3 bases unmatched.

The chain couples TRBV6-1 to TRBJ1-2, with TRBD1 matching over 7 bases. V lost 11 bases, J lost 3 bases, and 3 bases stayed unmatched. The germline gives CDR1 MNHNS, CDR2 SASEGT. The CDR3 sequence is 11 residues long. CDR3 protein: CAGTGDYGYTF. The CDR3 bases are TGTGCCGGAACAGGGGACTATGGCTACACCTTC.